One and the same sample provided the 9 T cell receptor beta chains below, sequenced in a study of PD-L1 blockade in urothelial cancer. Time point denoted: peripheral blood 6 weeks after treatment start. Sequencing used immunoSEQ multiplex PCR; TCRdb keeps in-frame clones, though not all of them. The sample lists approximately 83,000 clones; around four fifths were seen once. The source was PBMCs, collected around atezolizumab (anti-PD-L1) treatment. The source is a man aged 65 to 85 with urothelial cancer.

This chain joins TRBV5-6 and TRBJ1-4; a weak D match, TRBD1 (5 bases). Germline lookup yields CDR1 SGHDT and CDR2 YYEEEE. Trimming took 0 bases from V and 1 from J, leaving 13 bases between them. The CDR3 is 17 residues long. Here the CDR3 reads CASSLEGARVTNEKLFF. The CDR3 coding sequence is TGTGCCAGCAGCTTGGAAGGGGCAAGGGTAACTAATGAAAAACTGTTTTTT.

CDR3 region: CASGFVRDRGYEQYF. CDR3 nucleotide sequence: TGTGCTAGTGGTTTTGTTCGGGACAGGGGCTACGAGCAGTACTTC. This rearrangement joins TRBV12-5 to TRBJ2-7; 10 nucleotides line up with TRBD1. Per germline, CDR1 LGHNT and CDR2 FRNRAP. After removal of 3 bases from V and 3 bases from J, the junction contained 5 bases not matched to a gene. The CDR3 runs to 15 residues.

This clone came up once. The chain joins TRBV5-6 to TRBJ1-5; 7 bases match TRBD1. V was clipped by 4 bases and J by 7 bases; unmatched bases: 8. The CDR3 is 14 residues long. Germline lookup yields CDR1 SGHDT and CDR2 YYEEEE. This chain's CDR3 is CASSNQQGLQPQHF. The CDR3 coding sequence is TGTGCCAGCAGCAACCAACAGGGGCTGCAGCCCCAGCATTTT. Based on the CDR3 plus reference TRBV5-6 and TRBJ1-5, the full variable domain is DAGVTQSPTHLIKTRGQQVTLRCSPKSGHDTVSWYQQALGQGPQFIFQYYEEEERQRGNFPDRFSGHQFPNYSSELNVNALLLGDSALYLCASSNQQGLQPQHFGDGTRLSIL.

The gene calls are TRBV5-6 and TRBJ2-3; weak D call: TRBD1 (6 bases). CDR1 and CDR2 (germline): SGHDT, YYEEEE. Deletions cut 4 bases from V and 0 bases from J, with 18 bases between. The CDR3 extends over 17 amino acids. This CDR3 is CASSPWTASLSTDTQYF. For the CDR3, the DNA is TGTGCCAGCAGCCCATGGACAGCGAGCCTTAGCACAGATACGCAGTATTTT.

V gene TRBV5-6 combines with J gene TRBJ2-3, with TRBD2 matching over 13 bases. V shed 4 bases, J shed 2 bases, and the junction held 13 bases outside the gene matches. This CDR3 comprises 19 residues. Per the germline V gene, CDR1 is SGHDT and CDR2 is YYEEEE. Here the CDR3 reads CASSGGLAGSYGDTDTQYF. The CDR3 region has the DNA TGTGCCAGCAGCGGGGGACTAGCGGGATCTTATGGGGACACAGATACGCAGTATTTT.

Here the CDR3 reads CASSPLRQVNGYTF. CDR3 in DNA: TGTGCCAGCAGCCCTCTAAGACAGGTTAATGGCTACACCTTC. The chain joins TRBV6-5 to TRBJ1-2, with D perhaps matching TRBD1 (6 bases). The CDR3 has 14 residues. V lost 6 bases and J lost 6, with 17 bases in between. In germline, CDR1 is MNHEY, CDR2 SVGAGI.

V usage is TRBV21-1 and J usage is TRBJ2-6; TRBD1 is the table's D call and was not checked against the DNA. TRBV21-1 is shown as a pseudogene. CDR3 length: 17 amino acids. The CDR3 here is CASSKGGRGQGANVLTF. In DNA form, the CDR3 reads TGTGCCAGCAGCAAGGGGGGAAGGGGGCAAGGGGCCAACGTCCTGACTTTC.

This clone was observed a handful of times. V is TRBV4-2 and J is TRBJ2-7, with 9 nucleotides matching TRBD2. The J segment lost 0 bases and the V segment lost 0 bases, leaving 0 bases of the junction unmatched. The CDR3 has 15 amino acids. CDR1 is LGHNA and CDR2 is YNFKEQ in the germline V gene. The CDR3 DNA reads TGTGCCAGCAGCCAAGATAGCGGGAGCTCCTACGAGCAGTACTTC. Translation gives CASSQDSGSSYEQYF.

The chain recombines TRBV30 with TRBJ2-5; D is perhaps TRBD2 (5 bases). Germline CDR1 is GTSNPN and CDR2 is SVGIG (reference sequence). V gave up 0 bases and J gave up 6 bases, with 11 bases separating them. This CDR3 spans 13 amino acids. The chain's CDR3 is CAWSVRGSQTQYF. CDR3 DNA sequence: TGTGCCTGGAGTGTCCGGGGTAGTCAGACCCAGTACTTC.